The T cell receptor (beta chain) under discussion was sequenced for a study of patients and donors after allogeneic stem cell transplantation. V lost 5 bases to trimming and J lost 2 bases, with 13 bases between them. This CDR3 is 14 amino acids long. Germline V gene sequence: CDR1 LNHNV, CDR2 YYDKDF (reference sequence). This clonotype was seen only a few times. TCRdb reprocessed the RT-PCR reads via MiXCR and lists one record per CDR3 protein. Here the sample spans about 400,000 distinct CDR3 sequences, under 20% being singletons. This sequence originates from a human donor who was either an allogeneic HSCT recipient or a stem cell or donor lymphocyte infusion donor (not recorded which). It is not recorded whose cells these are; they may come from a transplant donor. The specimen sequenced was blood, either unsorted or a sorted T cell fraction (not recorded which). The rearrangement joins TRBV15 to TRBJ2-7, with D perhaps matching TRBD1 or TRBD2 (5 bases each). The CDR3 DNA is TGTGCCACCAGCGGTCGGGACCGGCCCTACGAGCAGTACTTC. It codes for CATSGRDRPYEQYF.